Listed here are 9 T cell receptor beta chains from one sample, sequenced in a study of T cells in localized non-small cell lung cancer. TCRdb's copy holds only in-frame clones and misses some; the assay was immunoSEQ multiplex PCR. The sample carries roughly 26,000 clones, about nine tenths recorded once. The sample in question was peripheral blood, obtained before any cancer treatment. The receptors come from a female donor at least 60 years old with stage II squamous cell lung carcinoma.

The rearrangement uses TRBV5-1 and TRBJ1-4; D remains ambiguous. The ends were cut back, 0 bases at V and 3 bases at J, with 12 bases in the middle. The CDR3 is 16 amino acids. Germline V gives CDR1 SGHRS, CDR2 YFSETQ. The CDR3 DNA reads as TGCGCCAGCAGCTTGGATTCCACAAGGGCTAATGAAAAACTGTTTTTT. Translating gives CASSLDSTRANEKLFF. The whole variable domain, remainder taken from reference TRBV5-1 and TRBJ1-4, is KAGVTQTPRYLIKTRGQQVTLSCSPISGHRSVSWYQQTPGQGLQFLFEYFSETQRNKGNFPGRFSGRQFSNSRSEMNVSTLELGDSALYLCASSLDSTRANEKLFFGSGTQLSVL.

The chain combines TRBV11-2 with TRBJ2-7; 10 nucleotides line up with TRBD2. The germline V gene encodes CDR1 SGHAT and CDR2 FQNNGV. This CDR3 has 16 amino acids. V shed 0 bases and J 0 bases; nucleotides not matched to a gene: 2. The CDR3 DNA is TGTGCCAGCAGCTTAGAGGCTAGCGGGAGCTCCTACGAGCAGTACTTC. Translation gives CASSLEASGSSYEQYF.

Written as DNA, the CDR3 is TGCGCCAGCAGTGATCGGGCTGCCGGGGAGCTGTTTTTT. This gives the protein CASSDRAAGELFF. The rearrangement links TRBV10-1 to TRBJ2-2; no reliable D call. The V and J ends lost 3 bases and 6 bases respectively, with 8 bases between them. This CDR3 is built from 13 residues. The germline CDR1 and CDR2 sequences are WNHNN and SYGVQD (reference sequence).

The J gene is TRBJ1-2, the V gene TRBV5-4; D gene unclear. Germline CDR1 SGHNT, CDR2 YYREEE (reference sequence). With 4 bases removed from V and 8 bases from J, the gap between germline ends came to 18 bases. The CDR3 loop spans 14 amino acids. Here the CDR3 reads CASSPDGLGRGYTF. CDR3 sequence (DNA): TGTGCCAGCAGCCCGGACGGCCTAGGGCGAGGCTACACCTTC.

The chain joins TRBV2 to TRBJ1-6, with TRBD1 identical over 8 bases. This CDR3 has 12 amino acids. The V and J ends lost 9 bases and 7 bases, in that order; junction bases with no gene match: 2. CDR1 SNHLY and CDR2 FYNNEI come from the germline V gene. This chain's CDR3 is CASDRGNSPLHF. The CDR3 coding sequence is TGTGCCAGTGACAGGGGCAATTCACCCCTCCACTTT.

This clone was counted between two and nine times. The CDR3 coding sequence is TGTGCCAGCAGCCCGCCGGGGGGGCCGGGCCATGAGCAGTTCTTC. It is translated as CASSPPGGPGHEQFF. The rearrangement joins TRBV7-7 to TRBJ2-1; 8 nucleotides match TRBD2. The trim removed 5 bases at V and 8 bases at J, leaving 11 bases unmatched. Germline V gene sequence: CDR1 SSHAT, CDR2 FNYEAQ (reference sequence). The CDR3 is 15 amino acids.

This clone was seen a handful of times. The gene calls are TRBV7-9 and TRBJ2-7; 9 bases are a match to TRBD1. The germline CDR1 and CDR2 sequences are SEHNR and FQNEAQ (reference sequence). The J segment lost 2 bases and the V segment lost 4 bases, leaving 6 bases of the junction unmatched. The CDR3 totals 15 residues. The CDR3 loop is CASSSRDRDAYEQYF. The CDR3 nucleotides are TGTGCCAGCAGCTCCCGGGACAGGGATGCCTACGAGCAGTACTTC.

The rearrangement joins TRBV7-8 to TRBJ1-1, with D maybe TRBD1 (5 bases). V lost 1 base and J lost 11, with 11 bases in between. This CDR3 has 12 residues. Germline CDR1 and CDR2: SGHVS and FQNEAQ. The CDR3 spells CASSLGQGGAFF. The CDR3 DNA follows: TGTGCCAGCAGCTTAGGGCAGGGAGGTGCTTTCTTT.

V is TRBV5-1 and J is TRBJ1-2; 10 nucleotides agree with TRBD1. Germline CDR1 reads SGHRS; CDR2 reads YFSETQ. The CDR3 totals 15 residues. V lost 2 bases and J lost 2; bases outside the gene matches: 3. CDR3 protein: CASSFRQGANYGYTF. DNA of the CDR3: TGCGCCAGCAGCTTTCGACAGGGGGCGAACTATGGCTACACCTTC.